This record covers a single T cell receptor (beta chain). Per the authors' pipeline: Reference gene primer amplification gave estimated nucleated cell counts. Clones were read by immunoSEQ multiplex PCR, and TCRdb kept only the in-frame ones, dropping some. V and J calls and clone size come straight from that table; D and trimming were deduced from the DNA. The profile shows 65,000 to 90,000 clones, about 90% of them singletons. This entry is derived from a study of blood T cell repertoires in COVID-19. Study at large: Donors in the United States, Italy and Spain gave samples during acute or convalescent COVID-19. T cells, B-cell-depleted T cells, or PBMCs provided the cDNA or gDNA that served as material.

Sequenced sample: peripheral blood. The receptor was derived from a human donor in a cohort sampled during active COVID-19.

The CDR3 nucleotides are TGCGCCAGCAGTGCGGCTAGCGGGGGAATTGCAGATACGCAGTATTTT. Protein: CASSAASGGIADTQYF. This sequence joins TRBV10-1 and TRBJ2-3; 10 positions match TRBD2. Germline V gives CDR1 WNHNN, CDR2 SYGVQD (reference sequence). Trimming took 4 bases from V and 4 from J; bases not matched to a gene: 8. The CDR3 has 16 residues.